The present T cell receptor beta chain was sequenced within a study of T cell responses to AZD1222 COVID-19 vaccine. On the study more broadly: Timing groups of about 4 and about 12 weeks for second doses were pooled. Whole-study results and caveats: Donors were largely white British and mainly female; clonal diversity was possibly underestimated. Baseline antibody screening turned up just a handful of seropositive AZD1222 recipients.

This clone has only one observation. Its antigen remains unknown. The protocol was immunoSEQ multiplex PCR, while the TCRdb copy is restricted to in-frame clones and leaves out a portion. The table lists 100,000 to 110,000 clones, about 86% of them singletons, with less than 20% in the top ten. This sample comprised peripheral blood, obtained on day 0 of AZD1222 vaccination. This TCR was recovered from an adult in good health.

The DNA for the CDR3 is TGTGCCAGCAGCGGGGTAGGGAATGAGCAGTTCTTC. This codes for CASSGVGNEQFF. The chain has TRBV7-9 and TRBJ2-1; D unclear. Trimming stripped 5 bases from V and 7 bases from J, with 9 bases between. The CDR3 extends over 12 amino acids. Germline V gene sequence: CDR1 SEHNR, CDR2 FQNEAQ (reference sequence).